This TCR beta chain was documented in a study of blood T cell repertoires in COVID-19. Each participant's cohort was designated according to participant-reported clinical history. V was trimmed by 6 bases and J by 4 bases, leaving 6 bases between them. The CDR3 covers 11 residues. Repertoires were generated with immunoSEQ multiplex PCR, while TCRdb's copy carries only in-frame clones and drops some. The sample records some 340,000 clones, more than 75% being singletons. The chain combines TRBV12-3 or TRBV12-4 with TRBJ2-5; D is undetermined. Specimen: PBMCs or T cells enriched from blood (not recorded which). This clonotype originated in a woman between 25 and 40 years old who had recovered from COVID-19. CDR3 protein: CASSDLETQYF. CDR3 sequence (DNA): TGTGCCAGCAGCGACTTAGAGACCCAGTACTTC.